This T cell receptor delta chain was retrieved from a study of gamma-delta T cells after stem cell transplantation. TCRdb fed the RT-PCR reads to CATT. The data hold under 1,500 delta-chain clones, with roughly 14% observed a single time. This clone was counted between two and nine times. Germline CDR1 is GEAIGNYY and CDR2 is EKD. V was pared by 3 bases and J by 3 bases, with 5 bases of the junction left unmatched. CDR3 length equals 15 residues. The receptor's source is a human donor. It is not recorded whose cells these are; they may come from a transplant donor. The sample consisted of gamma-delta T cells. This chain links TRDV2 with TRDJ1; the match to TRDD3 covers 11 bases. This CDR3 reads CACDLLGDISDKLIF. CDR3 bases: TGTGCCTGTGACTTACTGGGGGATATATCCGATAAACTCATCTTT.